Below are 18 T cell receptor beta chains sequenced from a single sample in a study of CD8 T cells in Susac syndrome. It was with random hexamers that 0.5 to 1 ug RNA was reverse transcribed. One entry per CDR3 protein results from TCRdb running MiXCR on the immunoSEQ multiplex PCR reads. The data contain about 140,000 distinct CDR3 sequences, just under 95% of them singletons. Sequenced input: CD4+ T cells from PBMCs. The source is a human donor with Susac syndrome.

The chain couples TRBV4-1 to TRBJ2-3; no clear D gene. The V end lost 0 bases, the J end lost 0 bases, and 10 bases lay between the germline ends. CDR3 length equals 16 residues. Per germline, CDR1 MGHRA and CDR2 YSYEKL. The CDR3 DNA follows: TGCGCCAGCAGCCAAGATTCCCGACGGAGCACAGATACGCAGTATTTT. It encodes CASSQDSRRSTDTQYF.

The genes are TRBV12-3 or TRBV12-4 and TRBJ2-5; 7 nucleotides match TRBD2. There are 15 residues in the CDR3. J gave up 3 bases and V 3 bases, and 7 bases lay outside the gene matches. The CDR3 region is CASSLGGLREETQYF. CDR3 coding DNA: TGTGCCAGCAGTTTGGGGGGGTTGAGAGAAGAGACCCAGTACTTC.

The chain has TRBV4-3 and TRBJ2-7; 7 bases are a match to TRBD1. CDR3 size: 15 residues. The germline V gene has CDR1 LGHNA and CDR2 YSLEER. V trimming: 4 bases; J trimming: 6 bases; junction bases outside the gene matches: 12. CDR3 residues: CASSRTQGNGGEQYF. The CDR3, as DNA: TGCGCCAGCAGCCGGACACAGGGGAATGGGGGCGAGCAGTACTTC.

J is TRBJ1-1 and V is TRBV7-8; 10 bases fit TRBD1. The junction had 3 bases not matched to a gene; V was cut back by 4 bases and J by 4 bases. Germline V CDR1 and CDR2: SGHVS, FQNEAQ. The CDR3 consists of 14 residues. The CDR3 sequence is CASSSRTGGTEAFF. CDR3 nucleotides: TGTGCCAGCAGCTCACGGACAGGGGGCACTGAAGCTTTCTTT.

This chain connects TRBV27 to TRBJ2-2; 9 positions match TRBD1. There are 16 residues in the CDR3. The junction had 4 bases not matched to a gene; V was cut back by 3 bases and J by 2 bases. Germline assignment: CDR1 MNHEY and CDR2 SMNVEV (reference sequence). CDR3 region: CASSFDRGVNTGELFF. CDR3 DNA: TGTGCCAGCAGTTTTGACAGGGGGGTTAACACCGGGGAGCTGTTTTTT.

This chain links TRBV5-1 with TRBJ1-2; 7 bases agree with TRBD1. Per germline, CDR1 SGHRS and CDR2 YFSETQ. This CDR3 has 14 amino acids. V was pared by 7 bases and J by 3 bases, with 9 bases of the junction left unmatched. The CDR3 here is CASATGDRYYGYTF. In DNA, the CDR3 is TGCGCCAGCGCGACGGGGGACAGATACTATGGCTACACCTTC.

J is TRBJ2-6 and V is TRBV6-4; TRBD1 matches at 8 bases. With 0 bases clipped from V and 1 base from J, the junction kept 5 bases outside the gene matches. The CDR3 is 18 amino acids. Germline lookup yields CDR1 MRHNA and CDR2 SNTAGT. In DNA form, the CDR3 reads TGTGCCAGCAGTGACTCGCCAGGGGGCCCTTCTGGGGCCAACGTCCTGACTTTC. Protein: CASSDSPGGPSGANVLTF.

The J gene is TRBJ1-2, the V gene TRBV12-3 or TRBV12-4; 12 nucleotides match TRBD1. V was pared by 6 bases and J by 4 bases, with 6 bases of the junction left unmatched. The CDR3 totals 15 residues. This CDR3 is CASSSRDRGPYGYTF. The CDR3, as DNA: TGTGCCAGCAGCTCCCGGGACAGGGGGCCCTATGGCTACACCTTC.

The chain links TRBV18 to TRBJ2-3; no clear D gene. This CDR3 comprises 13 residues. The germline V and J ends were trimmed by 2 bases and 1 base, with 4 bases remaining between them. Germline CDR1 is KGHSH and CDR2 is LQKENI. The CDR3 sequence is CASSPDRTDTQYF. The DNA for the CDR3 is TGTGCCAGCTCACCAGACCGCACAGATACGCAGTATTTT.

The CDR3 loop is CATKRGYQETQYF. DNA for the CDR3: TGTGCCACCAAACGGGGGTACCAAGAGACCCAGTACTTC. This chain uses TRBV15 with TRBJ2-5, with TRBD2 as a possible D gene (6 bases). CDR3 length: 13 residues. Germline V lookup: CDR1 LNHNV, CDR2 YYDKDF (reference sequence). V lost 7 bases, J lost 0 bases, and 9 bases lay in between.

This clonotype appeared a single time. The rearrangement links TRBV20-1 to TRBJ2-7; no firm D call. V was pared by 0 bases and J by 5 bases, with 8 bases between. Germline CDR1 is DFQATT and CDR2 is SNEGSKA (reference sequence). The CDR3 has 12 amino acids. DNA of the CDR3: TGCAGTGCTAGAGAGAGTTCTGACGAGCAGTACTTC. This sequence encodes CSARESSDEQYF.

The rearrangement uses TRBV10-3 and TRBJ2-3; the match to TRBD2 covers 9 bases. V shed 4 bases, J shed 4 bases, and the junction held 6 bases outside the gene matches. The CDR3 has 15 amino acids. CDR1 and CDR2 (germline): ENHRY, SYGVKD. The CDR3 spells CAISAVGGRADTQYF. In DNA form, the CDR3 reads TGTGCCATCAGTGCCGTAGGCGGGAGGGCAGATACGCAGTATTTT.

The rearrangement joins TRBV30 to TRBJ2-3; 13 bases map to TRBD2. CDR1 and CDR2 from the germline V gene are GTSNPN and SVGIG (reference sequence). The CDR3 is 16 residues long. V shed 8 bases, J shed 1 base, and the junction held 9 bases outside the gene matches. The DNA of the CDR3 is TGTGCCCAGTCACACGGGACTAGCGGGGGCACAGATACGCAGTATTTT. Protein: CAQSHGTSGGTDTQYF.

The chain joins TRBV14 to TRBJ1-1; weak D call: TRBD1 (5 bases). From germline, CDR1 is SGHDN and CDR2 FVKESK. The germline V and J ends were trimmed by 5 bases and 4 bases, with 11 bases remaining between them. CDR3 length: 13 residues. DNA for the CDR3: TGTGCCAGCAGCACCGGAGGGGCCACTGAAGCTTTCTTT. Translation: CASSTGGATEAFF. Supplemented by reference TRBV14 and TRBJ1-1, the full variable domain reads EAGVTQFPSHSVIEKGQTVTLRCDPISGHDNLYWYRRVMGKEIKFLLHFVKESKQDESGMPNNRFLAERTGGTYSTLKVQPAELEDSGVYFCASSTGGATEAFFGQGTRLTVV.

The V call is TRBV20-1, the J call TRBJ1-2; tentative D call: TRBD1 (6 bases). This CDR3 is built from 16 residues. V dropped 0 bases and J dropped 5 bases, with 19 bases sitting between them. Germline V CDR1 and CDR2: DFQATT, SNEGSKA (reference sequence). The CDR3 reads CSARDPSGRGLYGYTF. CDR3 in DNA: TGCAGTGCTAGAGACCCATCGGGCAGGGGACTATATGGCTACACCTTC.

CDR3 amino acids: CATTEDRAYEQYF. The CDR3 bases are TGTGCCACCACGGAAGACAGGGCCTACGAGCAGTACTTC. This sequence joins TRBV7-9 and TRBJ2-7, with 7 bases matching TRBD1. The CDR3 has 13 residues. Trimming took 10 bases from V and 2 from J; bases not matched to a gene: 8. Germline V gene data show CDR1 as SEHNR and CDR2 as FQNEAQ (reference sequence). The full variable domain, completed using reference TRBV7-9 and TRBJ2-7, is DTGVSQNPRHKITKRGQNVTFRCDPISEHNRLYWYRQTLGQGPEFLTYFQNEAQLEKSRLLSDRFSAERPKGSFSTLEIQRTEQGDSAMYLCATTEDRAYEQYFGPGTRLTVT.

This clonotype was recorded once. The V call is TRBV27, the J call TRBJ2-7; 7 nucleotides match TRBD1. The CDR3 spans 14 residues. Germline CDR1 reads MNHEY; CDR2 reads SMNVEV (reference sequence). After removal of 5 bases from V and 3 bases from J, the junction contained 7 bases not matched to a gene. The CDR3 nucleotides read TGTGCCAGCAGTACCCGGGACAGCAGCTACGAGCAGTACTTC. It is translated as CASSTRDSSYEQYF.

This chain links TRBV7-6 with TRBJ1-2, with D possibly matching TRBD1 (5 bases). V was cut by 5 bases and J by 8 bases, with 15 bases left in between. In germline, CDR1 is SGHVS, CDR2 FNYEAQ. The CDR3 has 13 amino acids. Here the CDR3 reads CASSPVGTSGYTF. The DNA for the CDR3 is TGTGCCAGCAGCCCCGTCGGGACGTCCGGCTACACCTTC.